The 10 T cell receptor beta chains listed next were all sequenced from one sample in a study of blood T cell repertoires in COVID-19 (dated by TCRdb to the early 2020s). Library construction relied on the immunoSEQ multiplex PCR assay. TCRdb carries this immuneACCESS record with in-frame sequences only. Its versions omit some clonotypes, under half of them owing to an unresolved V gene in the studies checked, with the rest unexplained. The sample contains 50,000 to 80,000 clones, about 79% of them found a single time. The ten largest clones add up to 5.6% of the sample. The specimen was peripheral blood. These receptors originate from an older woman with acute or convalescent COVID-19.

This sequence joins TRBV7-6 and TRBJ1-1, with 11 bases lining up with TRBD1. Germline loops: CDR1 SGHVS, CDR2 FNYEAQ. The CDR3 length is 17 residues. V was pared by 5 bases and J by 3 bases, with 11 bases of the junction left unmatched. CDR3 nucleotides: TGTGCCAGCAGCCCCGGACAGGGGGCACGGTCGGACACTGAAGCTTTCTTT. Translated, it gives CASSPGQGARSDTEAFF. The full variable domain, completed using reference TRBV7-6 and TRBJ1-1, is GAGVSQSPRYKVTKRGQDVALRCDPISGHVSLYWYRQALGQGPEFLTYFNYEAQQDKSGLPNDRFSAERPEGSISTLTIQRTEQRDSAMYRCASSPGQGARSDTEAFFGQGTRLTVV.

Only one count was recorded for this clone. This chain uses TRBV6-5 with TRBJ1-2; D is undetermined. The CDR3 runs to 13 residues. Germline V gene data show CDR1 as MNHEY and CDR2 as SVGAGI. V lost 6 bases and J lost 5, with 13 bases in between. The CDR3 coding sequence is TGTGCCAGCAGGGGAGTGGAAGGGTATGGCTACACCTTC. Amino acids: CASRGVEGYGYTF.

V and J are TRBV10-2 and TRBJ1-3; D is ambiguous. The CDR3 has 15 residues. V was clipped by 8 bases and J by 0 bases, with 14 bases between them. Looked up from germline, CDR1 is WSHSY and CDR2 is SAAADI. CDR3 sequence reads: CASLPSVLSGNTIYF. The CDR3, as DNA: TGCGCCAGCCTCCCTAGCGTCCTCTCTGGAAACACCATATATTTT.

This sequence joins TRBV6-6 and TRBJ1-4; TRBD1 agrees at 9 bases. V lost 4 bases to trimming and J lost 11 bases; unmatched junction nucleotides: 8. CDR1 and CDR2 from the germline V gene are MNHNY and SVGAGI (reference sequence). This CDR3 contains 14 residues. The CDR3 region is CASSLRTGERKLFF. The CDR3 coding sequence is TGTGCCAGCAGTTTACGGACAGGGGAGAGGAAACTGTTTTTT.

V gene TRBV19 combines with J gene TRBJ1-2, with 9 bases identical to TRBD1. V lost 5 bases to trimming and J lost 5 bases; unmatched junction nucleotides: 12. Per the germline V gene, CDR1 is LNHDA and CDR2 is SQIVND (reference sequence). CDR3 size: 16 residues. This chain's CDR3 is CASSLRGVGQGYGYTF. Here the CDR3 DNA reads TGTGCCAGTAGTCTTCGTGGCGTCGGACAGGGGTATGGCTACACCTTC.

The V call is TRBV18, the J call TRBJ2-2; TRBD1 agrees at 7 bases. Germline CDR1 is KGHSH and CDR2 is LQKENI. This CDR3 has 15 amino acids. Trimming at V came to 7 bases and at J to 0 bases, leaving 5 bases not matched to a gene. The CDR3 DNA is TGTGCCAGCTTAGAAGGGACAGCGAACACCGGGGAGCTGTTTTTT. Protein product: CASLEGTANTGELFF.

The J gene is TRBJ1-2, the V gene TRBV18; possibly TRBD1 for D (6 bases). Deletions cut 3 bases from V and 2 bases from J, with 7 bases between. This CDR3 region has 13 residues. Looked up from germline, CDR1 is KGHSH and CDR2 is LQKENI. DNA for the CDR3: TGTGCCAGCTCACCCCAGGGGAACTATGGCTACACCTTC. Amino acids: CASSPQGNYGYTF.

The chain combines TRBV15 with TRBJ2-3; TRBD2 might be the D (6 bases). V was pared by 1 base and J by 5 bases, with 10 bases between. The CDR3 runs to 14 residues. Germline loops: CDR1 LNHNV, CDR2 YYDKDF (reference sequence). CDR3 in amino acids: CATSRGGERDTQYF. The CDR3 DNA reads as TGTGCCACCAGCAGAGGGGGGGAGCGAGATACGCAGTATTTT.

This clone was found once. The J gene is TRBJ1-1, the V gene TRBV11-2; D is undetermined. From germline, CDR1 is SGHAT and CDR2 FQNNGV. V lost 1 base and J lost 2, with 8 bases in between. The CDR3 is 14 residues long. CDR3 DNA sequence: TGTGCCAGCAGCTTAGGAACGGTTAACACTGAAGCTTTCTTT. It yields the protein CASSLGTVNTEAFF.

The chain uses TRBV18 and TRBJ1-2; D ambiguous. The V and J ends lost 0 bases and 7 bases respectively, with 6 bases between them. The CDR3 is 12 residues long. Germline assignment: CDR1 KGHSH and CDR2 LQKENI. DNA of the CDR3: TGTGCCAGCTCACCACCCACGGGTGGCTACACCTTC. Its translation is CASSPPTGGYTF. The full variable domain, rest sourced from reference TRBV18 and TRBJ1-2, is NAGVMQNPRHLVRRRGQEARLRCSPMKGHSHVYWYRQLPEEGLKFMVYLQKENIIDESGMPKERFSAEFPKEGPSILRIQQVVRGDSAAYFCASSPPTGGYTFGSGTRLTVV.